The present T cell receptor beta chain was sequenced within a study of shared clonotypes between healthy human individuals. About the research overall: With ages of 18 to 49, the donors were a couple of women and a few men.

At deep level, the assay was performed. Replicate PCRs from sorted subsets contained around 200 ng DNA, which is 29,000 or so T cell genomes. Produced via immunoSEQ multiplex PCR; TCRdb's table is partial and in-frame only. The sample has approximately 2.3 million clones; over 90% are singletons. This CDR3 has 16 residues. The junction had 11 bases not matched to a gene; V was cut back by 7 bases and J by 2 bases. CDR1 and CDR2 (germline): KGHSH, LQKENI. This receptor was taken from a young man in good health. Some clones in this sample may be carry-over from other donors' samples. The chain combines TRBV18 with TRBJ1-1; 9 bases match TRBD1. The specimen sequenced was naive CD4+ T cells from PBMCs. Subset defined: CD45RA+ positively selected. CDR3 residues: CASCPRGDRANTEAFF. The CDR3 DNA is TGTGCCAGCTGCCCACGAGGGGACAGGGCAAACACTGAAGCTTTCTTT.